Reported below is one T cell receptor beta chain. The germline CDR1 and CDR2 sequences are SGHAT and FQNNGV. The CDR3 length is 16 residues. V was clipped by 1 base and J by 0 bases, with 10 bases between them. This specimen comes from a study of blood T cell repertoires in COVID-19. Study context: T cells, B-cell-depleted T cells, or PBMCs supplied cDNA or gDNA.

Original data processing: By means of reference gene primer amplification, nucleated cell counts were estimated. The method was immunoSEQ multiplex PCR; TCRdb's version includes in-frame clones alone and lacks a portion of them. Clonal size and the V and J genes are those of that table, whereas D and trimming came from the DNA. Here the sample spans 250,000 to 300,000 clones, roughly 88% being singletons. Across fewer than 25 US areas, participants ranged in age from roughly 18 to 95 years. Participants were placed into cohorts based on the clinical history they reported. The sequence came from a woman aged 40 to 49 with acute COVID-19. This chain connects TRBV11-2 to TRBJ1-3; perhaps TRBD1 as D (6 bases). The material sequenced was PBMCs or T cells enriched from blood (not recorded which). Written as DNA, the CDR3 is TGTGCCAGCAGCTTAGGGACAGTCCTCTCTGGAAACACCATATATTTT. As protein: CASSLGTVLSGNTIYF.